This T cell receptor (beta chain) was recovered during a study of metastatic and nonmetastatic thyroid tumors. TCRdb re-called the PCR reads with MiXCR. The table records 45,000 or so clones, less than 5% of them present only once. The CDR3 runs to 14 residues. The germline CDR1 and CDR2 sequences are MNHNS and SASEGT. The V end lost 4 bases, the J end lost 2 bases, and 6 bases lay between the germline ends. This clone was seen ten or more times. No patient received treatment before thyroid surgery. The sequenced sample was blood. The chain is built from TRBV6-1 and TRBJ1-6; D possibly corresponds to TRBD1 (5 bases). The TCR was taken from a female donor with papillary thyroid cancer or a benign thyroid nodule (not recorded which). Some clones in this sample may be carry-over from other donors' samples. CDR3 protein: CASSAGPYNSPLHF. Here the CDR3 DNA reads TGTGCCAGCAGTGCGGGACCCTATAATTCACCCCTCCACTTT.